This TCR beta chain came from a study of shared clonotypes between healthy human individuals. Data came from immunoSEQ multiplex PCR; TCRdb stores just in-frame clones and leaves some out. The sample has some 2,100,000 clones; nearly 97% are singletons. Germline-derived CDR1 and CDR2 are LNHDA and SQIVND (reference sequence). The CDR3 loop spans 14 amino acids. V lost 4 bases to trimming and J lost 5 bases; unmatched junction nucleotides: 7. Each donor was a Caucasian adult residing in Nashville, Tennessee. The receptor's source is a young man in good health. Sequencing was done on a sample of naive CD4+ T cells sorted from blood. Subset meaning: CD45RA+ positively selected. The gene calls are TRBV19 and TRBJ2-7; 8 bases are a match to TRBD2. CDR3 protein: CASSRRTSFDEQYF. The CDR3 bases are TGTGCCAGTAGTAGGAGGACTAGCTTTGACGAGCAGTACTTC.